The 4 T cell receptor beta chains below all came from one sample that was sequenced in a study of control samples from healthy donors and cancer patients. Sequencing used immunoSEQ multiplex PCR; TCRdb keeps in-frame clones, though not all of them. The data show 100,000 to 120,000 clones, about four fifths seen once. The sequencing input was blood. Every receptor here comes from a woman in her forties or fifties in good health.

The CDR3 loop reads CASSRNRGGETQYF. CDR3 nucleotides: TGTGCCAGTAGTAGGAACAGGGGTGGGGAGACCCAGTACTTC. V is TRBV19 and J is TRBJ2-5; 7 bases are shared with TRBD1. The trim removed 4 bases at V and 5 bases at J, leaving 7 bases unmatched. Germline CDR1 LNHDA, CDR2 SQIVND (reference sequence). The CDR3 spans 14 residues.

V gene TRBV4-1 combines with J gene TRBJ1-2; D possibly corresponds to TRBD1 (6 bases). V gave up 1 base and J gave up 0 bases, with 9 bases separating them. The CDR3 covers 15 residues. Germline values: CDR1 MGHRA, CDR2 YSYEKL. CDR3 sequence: CASSQGDKANYGYTF. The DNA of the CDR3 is TGCGCCAGCAGCCAAGGGGACAAAGCTAACTATGGCTACACCTTC.

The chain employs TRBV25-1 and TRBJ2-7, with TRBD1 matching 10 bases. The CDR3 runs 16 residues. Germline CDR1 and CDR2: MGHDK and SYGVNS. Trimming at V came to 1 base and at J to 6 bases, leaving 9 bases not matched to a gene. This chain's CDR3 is CASSESGDRGLLEQYF. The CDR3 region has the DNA TGTGCCAGCAGTGAATCCGGAGACAGGGGGCTCCTCGAGCAGTACTTC.

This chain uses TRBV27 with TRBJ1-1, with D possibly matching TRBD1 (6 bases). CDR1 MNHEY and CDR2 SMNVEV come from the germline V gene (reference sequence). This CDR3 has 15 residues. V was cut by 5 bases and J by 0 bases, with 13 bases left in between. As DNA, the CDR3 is TGTGCCAGCAGTCCCCACAGGGATTTGAACACTGAAGCTTTCTTT. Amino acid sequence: CASSPHRDLNTEAFF.